What follows describes a single T cell receptor (beta chain). What it recognizes is unknown. This entry comes from a study of PD-1 blockade in mismatch repair-deficient tumors. TCRdb's copy holds only in-frame clones and misses some; the assay was immunoSEQ multiplex PCR. Counted here are about 15,000 clones, 84% occurring once; the ten biggest clones make up approximately 11%. Indicated time point: approximately nine-day in vitro stimulation with candidate neoantigen peptide 5. V was pared by 0 bases and J by 4 bases, with 11 bases between. The length of the CDR3 is 15 residues. Germline CDR1 and CDR2: MGHRA and YSYEKL.

The TCR was taken from an adult with mismatch repair-deficient cancer. This sample comprised cells cultured in vitro, obtained from a patient treated with pembrolizumab. The gene calls are TRBV4-1 and TRBJ2-3, with D perhaps TRBD1 (6 bases). The CDR3 region is CASSQENRAADTQYF. The CDR3 DNA sequence: TGCGCCAGCAGCCAAGAGAACAGGGCCGCAGATACGCAGTATTTT.